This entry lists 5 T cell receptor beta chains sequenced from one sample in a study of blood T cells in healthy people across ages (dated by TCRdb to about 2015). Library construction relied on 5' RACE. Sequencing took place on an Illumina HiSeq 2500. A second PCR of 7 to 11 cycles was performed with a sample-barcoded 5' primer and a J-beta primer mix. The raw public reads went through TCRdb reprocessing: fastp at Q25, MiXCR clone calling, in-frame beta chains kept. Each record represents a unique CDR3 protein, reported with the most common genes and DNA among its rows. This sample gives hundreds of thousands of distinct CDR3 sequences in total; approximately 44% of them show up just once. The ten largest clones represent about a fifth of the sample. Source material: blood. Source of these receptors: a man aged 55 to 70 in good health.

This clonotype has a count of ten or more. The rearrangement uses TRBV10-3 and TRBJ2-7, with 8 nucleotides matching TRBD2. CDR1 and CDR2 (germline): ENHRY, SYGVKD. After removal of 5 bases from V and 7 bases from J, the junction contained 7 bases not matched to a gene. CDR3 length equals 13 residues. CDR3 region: CAISSYSGEEQYF. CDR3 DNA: TGTGCCATCAGTTCATATAGCGGGGAAGAGCAGTACTTC.

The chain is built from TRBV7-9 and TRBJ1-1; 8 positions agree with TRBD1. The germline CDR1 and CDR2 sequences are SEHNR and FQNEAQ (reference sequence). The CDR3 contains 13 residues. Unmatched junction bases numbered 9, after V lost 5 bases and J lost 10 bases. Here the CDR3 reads CASSPGQGYSAFF. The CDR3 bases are TGTGCCAGCAGCCCCGGACAGGGATACTCAGCTTTCTTT.

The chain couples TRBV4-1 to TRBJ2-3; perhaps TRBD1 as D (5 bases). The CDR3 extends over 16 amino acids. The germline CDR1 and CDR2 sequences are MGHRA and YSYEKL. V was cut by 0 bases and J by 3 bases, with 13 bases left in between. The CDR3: CASSQDVGPATDTQYF. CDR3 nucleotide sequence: TGCGCCAGCAGCCAAGATGTGGGGCCAGCGACAGATACGCAGTATTTT.

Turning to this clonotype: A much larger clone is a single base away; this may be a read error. The CDR3 here is CASSPGPGAIVLTF. As DNA, the CDR3 is TGTGCCAGCAGCCCCGGACCTGGGGCCATCGTCCTGACTTTC. V and J are TRBV5-6 and TRBJ2-6, with D possibly being TRBD1 (5 bases). CDR1 SGHDT and CDR2 YYEEEE come from the germline V gene. The CDR3 runs to 14 residues.

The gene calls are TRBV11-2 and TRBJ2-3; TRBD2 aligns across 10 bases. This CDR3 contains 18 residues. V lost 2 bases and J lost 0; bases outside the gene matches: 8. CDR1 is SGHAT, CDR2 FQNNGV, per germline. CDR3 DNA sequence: TGTGCCAGCAGCTTAAACCCGGGACTAGCGAGTAGCACAGATACGCAGTATTTT. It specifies CASSLNPGLASSTDTQYF.